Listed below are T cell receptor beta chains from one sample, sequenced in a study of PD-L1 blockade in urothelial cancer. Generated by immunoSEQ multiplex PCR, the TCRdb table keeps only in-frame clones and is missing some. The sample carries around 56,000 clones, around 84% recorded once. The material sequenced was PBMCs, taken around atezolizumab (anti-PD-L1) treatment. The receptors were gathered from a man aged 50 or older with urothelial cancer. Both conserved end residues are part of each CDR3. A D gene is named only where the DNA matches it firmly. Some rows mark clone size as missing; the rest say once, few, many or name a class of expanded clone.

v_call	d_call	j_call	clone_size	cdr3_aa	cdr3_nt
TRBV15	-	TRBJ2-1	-	CATSRGGGQFF	TGTGCCACCAGCAGAGGAGGAGGGCAGTTCTTC
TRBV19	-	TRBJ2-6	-	CASSIDLRDSGANVLTF	TGTGCCAGTAGTATAGATCTGAGGGACTCTGGGGCCAACGTCCTGACTTTC
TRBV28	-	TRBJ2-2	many	CASSLPERSTGELFF	TGTGCCAGCAGTTTACCCGAGCGGAGCACCGGGGAGCTGTTTTTT
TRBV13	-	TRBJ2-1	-	CASSTRDRGRASGGYNEQFF	TGTGCCAGCAGCACCAGGGACAGGGGACGGGCTAGCGGGGGGTACAATGAGCAGTTCTTC
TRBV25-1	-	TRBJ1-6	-	CASTEGEGYNSPLHF	TGTGCCAGCACCGAAGGAGAGGGATATAATTCACCCCTCCACTTT
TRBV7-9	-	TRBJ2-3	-	CASSERGRELTDTQYF	TGTGCCAGCAGCGAAAGGGGGCGGGAACTCACAGATACGCAGTATTTT